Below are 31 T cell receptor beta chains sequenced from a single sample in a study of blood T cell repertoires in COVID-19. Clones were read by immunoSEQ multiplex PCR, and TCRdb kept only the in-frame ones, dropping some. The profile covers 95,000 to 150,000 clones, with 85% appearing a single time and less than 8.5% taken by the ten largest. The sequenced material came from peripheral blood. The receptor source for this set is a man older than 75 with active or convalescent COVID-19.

CDR3 in amino acids: CASSPTRGETQYF. The CDR3 bases are TGTGCCAGTAGTCCAACCAGGGGTGAGACCCAGTACTTC. V is TRBV19 and J is TRBJ2-5, with TRBD1 as a possible D gene (6 bases). CDR1 is LNHDA, CDR2 SQIVND, per germline (reference sequence). The CDR3 extends over 13 amino acids. V dropped 5 bases and J dropped 5 bases, with 12 bases sitting between them.

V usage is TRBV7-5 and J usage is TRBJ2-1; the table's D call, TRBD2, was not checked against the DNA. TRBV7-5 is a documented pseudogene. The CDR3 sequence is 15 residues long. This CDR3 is CVRSLGTSGEDEQFF. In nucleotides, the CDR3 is TGTGTCAGAAGCTTAGGGACTAGCGGGGAAGATGAGCAGTTCTTC.

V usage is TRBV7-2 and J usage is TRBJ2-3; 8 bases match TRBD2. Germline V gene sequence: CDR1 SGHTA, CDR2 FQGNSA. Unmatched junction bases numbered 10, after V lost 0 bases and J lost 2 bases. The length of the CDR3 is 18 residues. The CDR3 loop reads CASSLAGSGGAFTDTQYF. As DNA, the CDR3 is TGTGCCAGCAGCTTAGCCGGGTCCGGGGGGGCGTTCACAGATACGCAGTATTTT.

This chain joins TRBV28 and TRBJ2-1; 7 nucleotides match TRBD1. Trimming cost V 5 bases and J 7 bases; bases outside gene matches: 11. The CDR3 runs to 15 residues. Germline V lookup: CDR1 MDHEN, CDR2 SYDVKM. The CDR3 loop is CASSQGVPGRNEQFF. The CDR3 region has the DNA TGTGCCAGCAGTCAGGGGGTTCCAGGTCGGAATGAGCAGTTCTTC.

The DNA of the CDR3 is TGTGCCAGCAACCAAGGACAGGGGCCGTCCTATGGCTACACCTTC. As protein: CASNQGQGPSYGYTF. The genes are TRBV6-5 and TRBJ1-2; 9 nucleotides align to TRBD1. This CDR3 region has 15 residues. CDR1 and CDR2 from the germline V gene are MNHEY and SVGAGI. The V segment lost 7 bases and the J segment 4 bases; nucleotides outside the gene matches: 10.

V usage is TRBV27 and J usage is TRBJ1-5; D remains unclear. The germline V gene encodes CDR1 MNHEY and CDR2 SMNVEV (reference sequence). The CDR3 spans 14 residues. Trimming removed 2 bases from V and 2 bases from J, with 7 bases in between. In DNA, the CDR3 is TGTGCCAGCAGTTTACTGGGAGGCAATCAGCCCCAGCATTTT. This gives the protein CASSLLGGNQPQHF.

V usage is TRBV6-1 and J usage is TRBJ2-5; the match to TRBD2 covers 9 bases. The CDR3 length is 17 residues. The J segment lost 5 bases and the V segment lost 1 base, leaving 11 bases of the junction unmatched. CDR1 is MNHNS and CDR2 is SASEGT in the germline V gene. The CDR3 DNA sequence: TGTGCCAGCAGTGAAGGGCTATTAGCGGGGGTTTGGGAGACCCAGTACTTC. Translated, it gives CASSEGLLAGVWETQYF.

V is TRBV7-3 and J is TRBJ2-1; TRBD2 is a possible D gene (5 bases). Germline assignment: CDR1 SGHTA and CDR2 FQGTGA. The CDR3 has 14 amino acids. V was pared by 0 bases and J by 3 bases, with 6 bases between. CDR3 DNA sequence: TGTGCCAGCAGCTTAACTAGCGACTACAATGAGCAGTTCTTC. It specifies CASSLTSDYNEQFF.

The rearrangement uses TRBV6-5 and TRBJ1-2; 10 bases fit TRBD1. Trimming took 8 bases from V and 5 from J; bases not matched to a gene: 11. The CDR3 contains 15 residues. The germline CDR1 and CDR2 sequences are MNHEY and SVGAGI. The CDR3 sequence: CASGVRDRGPYGYTF. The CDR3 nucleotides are TGTGCCAGCGGGGTCCGGGACAGGGGCCCTTATGGCTACACCTTC.

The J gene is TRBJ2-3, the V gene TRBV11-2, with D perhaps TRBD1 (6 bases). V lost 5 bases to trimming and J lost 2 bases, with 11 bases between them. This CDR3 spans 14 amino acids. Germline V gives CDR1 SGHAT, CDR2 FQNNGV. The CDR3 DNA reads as TGTGCCAGCAGCCGCAGGGGAACCACAGATACGCAGTATTTT. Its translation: CASSRRGTTDTQYF. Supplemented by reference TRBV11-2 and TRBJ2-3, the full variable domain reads EAGVAQSPRYKIIEKRQSVAFWCNPISGHATLYWYQQILGQGPKLLIQFQNNGVVDDSQLPKDRFSAERLKGVDSTLKIQPAKLEDSAVYLCASSRRGTTDTQYFGPGTRLTVL.

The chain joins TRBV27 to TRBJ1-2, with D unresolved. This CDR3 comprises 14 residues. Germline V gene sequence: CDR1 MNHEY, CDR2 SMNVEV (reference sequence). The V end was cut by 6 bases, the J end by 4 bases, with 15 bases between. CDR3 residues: CASSPLESSYGYTF. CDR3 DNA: TGTGCCAGCAGCCCTCTTGAGAGTTCCTATGGCTACACCTTC.

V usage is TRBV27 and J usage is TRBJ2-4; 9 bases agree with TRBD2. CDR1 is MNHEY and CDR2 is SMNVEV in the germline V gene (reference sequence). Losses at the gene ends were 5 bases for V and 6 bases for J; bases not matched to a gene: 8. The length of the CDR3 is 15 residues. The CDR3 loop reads CASSPIGSGRNIQYF. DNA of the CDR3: TGTGCCAGCAGTCCGATTGGTAGCGGGAGAAACATTCAGTACTTC.

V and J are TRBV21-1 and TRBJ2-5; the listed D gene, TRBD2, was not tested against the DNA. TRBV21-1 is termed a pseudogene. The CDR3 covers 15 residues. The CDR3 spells CASSKAQDGQETQYF. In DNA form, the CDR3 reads TGTGCCAGCAGCAAAGCTCAAGACGGGCAAGAGACCCAGTACTTC.

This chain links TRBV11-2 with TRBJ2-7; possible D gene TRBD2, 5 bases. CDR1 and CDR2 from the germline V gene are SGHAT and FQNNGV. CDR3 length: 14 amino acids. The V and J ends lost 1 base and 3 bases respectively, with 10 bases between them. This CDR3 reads CASSLASGNYEQYF. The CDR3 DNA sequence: TGTGCCAGCAGCTTAGCGAGCGGTAACTACGAGCAGTACTTC.

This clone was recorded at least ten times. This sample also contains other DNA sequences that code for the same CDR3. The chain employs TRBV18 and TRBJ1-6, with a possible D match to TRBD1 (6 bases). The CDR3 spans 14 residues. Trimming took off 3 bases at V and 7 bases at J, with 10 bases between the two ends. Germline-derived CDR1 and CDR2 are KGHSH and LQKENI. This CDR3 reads CASSPGRGNSPLHF. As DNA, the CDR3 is TGTGCCAGCTCACCGGGCAGGGGAAATTCACCCCTCCACTTT. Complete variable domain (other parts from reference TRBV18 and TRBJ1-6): NAGVMQNPRHLVRRRGQEARLRCSPMKGHSHVYWYRQLPEEGLKFMVYLQKENIIDESGMPKERFSAEFPKEGPSILRIQQVVRGDSAAYFCASSPGRGNSPLHFGNGTRLTVT.

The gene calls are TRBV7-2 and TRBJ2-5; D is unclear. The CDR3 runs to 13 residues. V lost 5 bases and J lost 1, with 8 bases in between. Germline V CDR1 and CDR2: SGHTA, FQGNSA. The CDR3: CASSNQVQETQYF. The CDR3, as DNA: TGTGCCAGCAGCAACCAGGTCCAAGAGACCCAGTACTTC.

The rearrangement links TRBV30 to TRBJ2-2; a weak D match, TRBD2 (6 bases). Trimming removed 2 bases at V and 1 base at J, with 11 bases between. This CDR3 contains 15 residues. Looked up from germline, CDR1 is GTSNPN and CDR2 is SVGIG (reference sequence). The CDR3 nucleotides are TGTGCCTGGAGTACGGGGACTGAGAACACCGGGGAGCTGTTTTTT. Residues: CAWSTGTENTGELFF. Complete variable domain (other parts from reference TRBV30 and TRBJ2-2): SQTIHQWPATLVQPVGSPLSLECTVEGTSNPNLYWYRQAAGRGLQLLFYSVGIGQISSEVPQNLSASRPQDRQFILSSKKLLLSDSGFYLCAWSTGTENTGELFFGEGSRLTVL.

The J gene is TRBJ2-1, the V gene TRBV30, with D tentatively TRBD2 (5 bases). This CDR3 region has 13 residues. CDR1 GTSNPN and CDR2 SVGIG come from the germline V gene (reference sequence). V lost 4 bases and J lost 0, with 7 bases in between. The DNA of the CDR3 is TGTGCCTGGATTGGGAGCTCCTACAATGAGCAGTTCTTC. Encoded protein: CAWIGSSYNEQFF.

The CDR3: CASSSLHEQYF. The CDR3 DNA sequence: TGTGCCAGCAGCTCACTCCACGAGCAGTACTTC. The V call is TRBV11-2, the J call TRBJ2-7, with no clear D. Deletions cut 4 bases from V and 5 bases from J, with 6 bases between. CDR3 length equals 11 residues. Germline CDR1 reads SGHAT; CDR2 reads FQNNGV.

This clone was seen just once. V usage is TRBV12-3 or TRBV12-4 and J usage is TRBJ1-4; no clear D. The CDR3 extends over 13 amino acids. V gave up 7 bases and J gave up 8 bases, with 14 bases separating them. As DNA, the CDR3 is TGTGCCAGCAATTTCCAGGCGGGGGAAAAACTGTTTTTT. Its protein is CASNFQAGEKLFF.

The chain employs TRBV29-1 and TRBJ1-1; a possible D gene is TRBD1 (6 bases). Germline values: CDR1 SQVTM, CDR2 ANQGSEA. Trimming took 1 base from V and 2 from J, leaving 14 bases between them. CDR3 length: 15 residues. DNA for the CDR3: TGCAGCGTTGAAGTCCCGGAACAGGGAAACACTGAAGCTTTCTTT. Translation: CSVEVPEQGNTEAFF.

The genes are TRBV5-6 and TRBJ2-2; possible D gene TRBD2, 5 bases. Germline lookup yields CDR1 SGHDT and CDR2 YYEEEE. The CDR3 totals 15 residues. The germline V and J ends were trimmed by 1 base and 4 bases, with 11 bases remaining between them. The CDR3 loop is CASSLTGWGTGELFF. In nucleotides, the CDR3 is TGTGCCAGCAGCTTGACGGGGTGGGGCACCGGGGAGCTGTTTTTT. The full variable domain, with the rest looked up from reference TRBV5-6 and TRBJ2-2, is DAGVTQSPTHLIKTRGQQVTLRCSPKSGHDTVSWYQQALGQGPQFIFQYYEEEERQRGNFPDRFSGHQFPNYSSELNVNALLLGDSALYLCASSLTGWGTGELFFGEGSRLTVL.

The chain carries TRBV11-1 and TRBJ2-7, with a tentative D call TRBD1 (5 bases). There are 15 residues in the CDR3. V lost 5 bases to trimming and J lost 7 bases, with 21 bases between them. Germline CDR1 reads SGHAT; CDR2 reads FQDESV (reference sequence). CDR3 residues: CASSEGASSMREQYF. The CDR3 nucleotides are TGTGCCAGCAGCGAAGGGGCGTCGTCGATGCGTGAGCAGTACTTC. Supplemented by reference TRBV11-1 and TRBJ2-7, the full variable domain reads EAEVAQSPRYKITEKSQAVAFWCDPISGHATLYWYRQILGQGPELLVQFQDESVVDDSQLPKDRFSAERLKGVDSTLKIQPAELGDSAMYLCASSEGASSMREQYFGPGTRLTVT.

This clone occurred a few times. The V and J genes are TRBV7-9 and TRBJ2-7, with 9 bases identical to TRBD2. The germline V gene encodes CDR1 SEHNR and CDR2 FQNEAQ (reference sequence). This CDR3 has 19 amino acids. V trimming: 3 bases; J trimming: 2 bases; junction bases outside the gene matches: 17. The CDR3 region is CASSFIRASGIIAPYEQYF. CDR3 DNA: TGTGCCAGCAGCTTCATTAGGGCTAGCGGGATTATCGCCCCCTACGAGCAGTACTTC. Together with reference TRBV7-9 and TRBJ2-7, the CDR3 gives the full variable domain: DTGVSQNPRHKITKRGQNVTFRCDPISEHNRLYWYRQTLGQGPEFLTYFQNEAQLEKSRLLSDRFSAERPKGSFSTLEIQRTEQGDSAMYLCASSFIRASGIIAPYEQYFGPGTRLTVT.

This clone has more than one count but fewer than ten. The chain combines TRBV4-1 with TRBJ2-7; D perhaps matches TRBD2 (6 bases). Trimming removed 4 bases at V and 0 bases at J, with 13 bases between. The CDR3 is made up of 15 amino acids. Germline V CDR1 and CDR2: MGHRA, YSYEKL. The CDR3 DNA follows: TGCGCCAGCAGCCCGACCGGGACTCCCTCCTACGAGCAGTACTTC. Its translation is CASSPTGTPSYEQYF.

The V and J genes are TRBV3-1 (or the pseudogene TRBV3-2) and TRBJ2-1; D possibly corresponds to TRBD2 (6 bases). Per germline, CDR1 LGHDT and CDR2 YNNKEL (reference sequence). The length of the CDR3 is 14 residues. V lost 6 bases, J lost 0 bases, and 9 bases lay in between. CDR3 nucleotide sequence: TGTGCCAGCAGAAGTAGCGGCTCCTACAATGAGCAGTTCTTC. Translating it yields CASRSSGSYNEQFF.

The DNA for the CDR3 is TGCGCCAGCAGCTTTGACAGGGGGAGAGCCTACGAGCAGTACTTC. As protein: CASSFDRGRAYEQYF. The chain links TRBV5-1 to TRBJ2-7; 9 bases map to TRBD1. V trimming: 2 bases; J trimming: 2 bases; junction bases outside the gene matches: 5. Germline-derived CDR1 and CDR2 are SGHRS and YFSETQ. The CDR3 loop spans 15 amino acids.

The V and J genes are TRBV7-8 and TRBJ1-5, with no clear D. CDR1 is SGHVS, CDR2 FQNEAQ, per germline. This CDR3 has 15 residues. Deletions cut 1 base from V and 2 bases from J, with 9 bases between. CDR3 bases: TGTGCCAGCAGCTTAGACTCTTTCGGCAATCAGCCCCAGCATTTT. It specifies CASSLDSFGNQPQHF.

The CDR3 DNA is TGCGCCAGCAGCCCGCAGGGTTTCGAGCAGTACTTC. The encoded protein is CASSPQGFEQYF. V and J are TRBV5-1 and TRBJ2-7, with TRBD1 as a possible D gene (5 bases). V lost 4 bases and J lost 6, with 11 bases in between. The CDR3 spans 12 residues. CDR1 and CDR2 from the germline V gene are SGHRS and YFSETQ.

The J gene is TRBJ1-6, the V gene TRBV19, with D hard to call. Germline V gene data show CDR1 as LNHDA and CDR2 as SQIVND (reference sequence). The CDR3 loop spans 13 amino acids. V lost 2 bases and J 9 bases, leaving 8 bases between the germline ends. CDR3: CASSIQFFSPLHF. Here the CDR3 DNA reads TGTGCCAGTAGTATACAGTTCTTTTCACCCCTCCACTTT.

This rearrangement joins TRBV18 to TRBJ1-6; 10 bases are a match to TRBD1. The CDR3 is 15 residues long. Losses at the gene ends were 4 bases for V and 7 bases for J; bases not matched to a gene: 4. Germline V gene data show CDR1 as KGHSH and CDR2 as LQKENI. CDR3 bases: TGTGCCAGCTCACAACGACAGGGGGCCAATTCACCCCTCCACTTT. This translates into CASSQRQGANSPLHF.